This TCR beta chain emerged from a study of Graves' ophthalmopathy and Graves' hyperthyroidism (dated by TCRdb to the late 2010s). With respect to the entire study: Peripheral blood was collected at initial diagnosis, prior to any treatment. After sampling, hyperthyroidism patients received methimazole starting at 30 mg daily, and ophthalmopathy patients received high-dose intravenous methylprednisolone. The study used TCR beta repertoire signatures to distinguish Graves' ophthalmopathy from Graves' hyperthyroidism and to predict progression to ophthalmopathy. A discovery set of 100 patients (43 ophthalmopathy, around 57 stable hyperthyroidism) was enrolled to explore V-J signatures distinguishing ophthalmopathy from hyperthyroidism. In five or six hyperthyroidism patients, the T-cell repertoires found in thyroid tissue were compared with those found in blood. The independent validation cohort included about 20 hyperthyroidism patients plus 17 patients who later progressed from hyperthyroidism to ophthalmopathy. The roughly 91 discovery patients were randomly divided into training and test sets at a 7:3 ratio. In total, 135 blood samples were TCR-sequenced: 43 ophthalmopathy, approximately 80 hyperthyroidism and approximately 17 hyperthyroidism-to-ophthalmopathy patients. What the work shows at the level of the full study, not this receptor alone: Ophthalmopathy was separated from stable hyperthyroidism by the 13-signature model with 85% to 90% sensitivity and about 81% specificity in cross-validation and with 80%/75% in the test set. No statistical method was used to predetermine the sample size, and group allocation was not hidden from the investigators. Most of the expanded thyroid clonotypes with a frequency above 0.001 were also detected in blood, and it was suggested that the thyroid immune response may be reflected by blood repertoires. In validation, the model predicted ophthalmopathy progression with about 71% sensitivity and about 73% specificity; 12 predicted patients were CT-confirmed with GO in a median of around 6 months.

Turning to this clonotype: Its antigen is currently not known. Base quality data are lacking; no much larger clone is found one base away.

Hyperthyroidism was considered stable if no progression to ophthalmopathy occurred within 18 months of follow-up. The hyperthyroidism patients were 18 to 65 years old and newly diagnosed, with a disease duration of less than 2 months. Patients with other autoimmune diseases, uncontrolled infections, pregnancy or lactation were excluded from the study. Diagnosis was based on clinical symptoms, serum thyroxine, TRAb, thyroid ultrasound and orbital computed tomography. Ficoll-Paque density gradient centrifugation was used to isolate PBMCs from around 10 ml of fresh peripheral blood. Trizol reagent was used to extract the total RNA, and its quality was then checked on an Agilent 2100 Bioanalyzer. V is reduced by 0 bases and J by 0 bases, leaving a spacing of 11 bases between them. The CDR3 has 17 amino acids, counting the end cysteine and phenylalanine. Left in the record is the CDR3 DNA by itself, 51 bases read in frame from the first base. As encoded in the germline V gene, CDR1 is MGHRA while CDR2 is YSYEKL.

For repertoire sequencing, the TCR beta CDR3 regions were amplified from RNA transcripts. A first-round RT-PCR used HTBI primers with the Qiagen OneStep RT-PCR kit, followed by a second-round multiplex PCR, size selection and purification. Sequencing of the libraries was carried out on an Illumina HiSeq2000 in paired-end mode with 100 bp reads. Turning to the authors' computational methods: SOAPnuke was used to process the reads, throwing out any read that had adapters, had uncalled bases, had a mean Phred below 15, or lacked an exact constant-primer or identifier match. High-quality paired reads were merged with COPE v1.2.5. Each unique nucleotide sequence was defined as a clonotype, and clonotypes were aligned to IMGT TRB V, D and J references with MiTCR v1.1. Only V-J combinations with frequency above 0.0001 were analysed, covering around 99% of repertoires. For each V-J combination, a TCR clonal expansion and chaos score was defined as the ratio of F50 clonal expansion to chaos observed in the TCRdist matrix. Welch's t-statistics and random forest were used to reduce the features to roughly 14 V-J combinations, which were then used as input to a naive Bayes classifier. Thyroid-blood repertoire similarity was quantified with the Morisita-Horn index. TCRdb applied fastp at Q25 and MiXCR to the public reads, then kept only in-frame beta chains. CDR3 protein sequences are deduplicated, and each keeps its most common genes and DNA. The V and J calls, along with clone size, are taken from TCRdb and not from the paper's own processing. The sample table records a few hundred thousand distinct CDR3 sequences; approximately 15% of these occur just once. The ten largest clones add up to 7% of the sample.

Sample: peripheral blood. This sequence originates from a woman in her late teens or twenties with stable Graves' hyperthyroidism. Donor details come from another sample of the same person, matched by shared clones. The sequence links TRBV4-1 to TRBJ2-2, and possibly TRBD1, on 6 matching bases. The DNA sequence is given as TGCGCCAGCAGCCAAGATCGGGCAGGGGCGAACACCGGGGAGCTGTTTTTT. Its product reads: CASSQDRAGANTGELFF.